The 21 T cell receptor beta chains below all came from one sample that was sequenced in a study of response to subunit inactivated influenza vaccine. In TCRdb, the RT-PCR reads were re-called with MiXCR into one record per CDR3 protein. The repertoire includes about 500,000 distinct CDR3 sequences, roughly 7.6% of them detected once, and 13% sits in the top ten. The sequences come from PBMCs from blood, collected 23 months after vaccination. The receptor set was obtained from a man aged 50 to 69 who received an inactivated influenza vaccine.

The table lists this clonotype with a few counts. The chain carries TRBV5-6 and TRBJ1-4; possible D gene TRBD1, 6 bases. V lost 2 bases to trimming and J lost 7 bases, with 12 bases between them. The CDR3 spans 14 residues. Germline V gene lookup returns CDR1 SGHDT and CDR2 YYEEEE. CDR3 sequence reads: CASSFSGGSEKLFF. The CDR3 DNA reads TGTGCCAGCAGCTTTTCCGGGGGCAGTGAAAAACTGTTTTTT.

This clonotype was found many times. The chain joins TRBV7-2 to TRBJ1-2; tentative D call: TRBD1 (6 bases). CDR3 length: 13 amino acids. In germline, CDR1 is SGHTA, CDR2 FQGNSA. Between the trimmed V and J ends, which lost 4 bases and 7 bases, there was a span of 13 bases. This chain's CDR3 is CASSYRSGAGYTF. The CDR3 DNA follows: TGTGCCAGCAGCTACCGGTCAGGGGCTGGCTACACCTTC.

This chain uses TRBV20-1 with TRBJ2-4; 12 bases align to TRBD2. V gave up 3 bases and J gave up 0 bases; unmatched junction bases: 6. This CDR3 is 17 amino acids long. Germline loops: CDR1 DFQATT, CDR2 SNEGSKA (reference sequence). This chain's CDR3 is CSARGLAGGIAKNIQYF. The CDR3 DNA reads as TGCAGTGCTAGGGGGCTAGCGGGAGGGATAGCCAAAAACATTCAGTACTTC.

This clonotype has a count of ten or more. CDR3 nucleotide sequence: TGCGCCAGCAGCGGTGGAGGGGACTACCGCACAGATACGCAGTATTTT. Residues: CASSGGGDYRTDTQYF. The chain combines TRBV10-2 with TRBJ2-3; 7 bases are shared with TRBD2. CDR3 length equals 16 residues. CDR1 is WSHSY, CDR2 SAAADI, per germline. The V gene end was trimmed by 6 bases and the J gene end by 1 base; junction bases not matched to a gene: 10.

This clonotype was detected many times. V and J are TRBV11-2 and TRBJ2-7, with D perhaps matching TRBD2 (6 bases). The V gene's germline CDR1 is SGHAT and CDR2 FQNNGV. Trimming shortened V by 3 bases and J by 3 bases, and 18 bases separated the two germline ends. The CDR3 sequence is 16 residues long. The CDR3 sequence: CASSFPQGLPNYEQYF. The CDR3 DNA follows: TGTGCCAGCAGCTTTCCCCAGGGACTCCCTAACTACGAGCAGTACTTC.

This clonotype has more than one count but fewer than ten. The V and J genes are TRBV11-2 and TRBJ2-3; no clear D. This CDR3 has 18 residues. Germline V gene lookup returns CDR1 SGHAT and CDR2 FQNNGV. V was clipped by 0 bases and J by 2 bases, with 18 bases between them. CDR3 loop: CASSLEPLQVYPTDTQYF. The CDR3 DNA is TGTGCCAGCAGCTTAGAGCCCCTACAAGTTTATCCCACAGATACGCAGTATTTT.

This clonotype appeared a few times. V is TRBV29-1 and J is TRBJ2-3; D not certain. V lost 1 base, J lost 6 bases, and 11 bases lay in between. The CDR3 spans 13 residues. Germline V CDR1 and CDR2: SQVTM, ANQGSEA. The CDR3 spells CSVEAPVRDTQYF. CDR3 DNA sequence: TGCAGCGTTGAAGCCCCGGTTCGTGATACGCAGTATTTT.

This clonotype was picked up a small number of times. The gene calls are TRBV7-9 and TRBJ1-1, with D unresolved. The CDR3 is 12 amino acids. From germline, CDR1 is SEHNR and CDR2 FQNEAQ (reference sequence). The V gene lost 4 bases and the J gene lost 3 bases, with 6 bases spanning the gap. CDR3 nucleotide sequence: TGTGCCAGCAGCTCCTGGGACACTGAAGCTTTCTTT. Its protein is CASSSWDTEAFF.

In this sample, this clonotype turned up a few times. The chain joins TRBV20-1 to TRBJ1-2; D gene unclear. The germline CDR1 and CDR2 sequences are DFQATT and SNEGSKA (reference sequence). Trimming shortened V by 5 bases and J by 5 bases, and 15 bases separated the two germline ends. The CDR3 spans 13 residues. CDR3 nucleotides: TGCAGTGCTCCCGCCCAGGCGGGGTATGGCTACACCTTC. This sequence encodes CSAPAQAGYGYTF.

This clonotype was found a few times. V usage is TRBV10-3 and J usage is TRBJ1-1, with unresolved D. CDR1 and CDR2 (germline): ENHRY, SYGVKD. This CDR3 is built from 14 residues. Trimming took 0 bases from V and 5 from J, leaving 10 bases between them. The CDR3 sequence: CAISESGPGTEAFF. For the CDR3, the DNA is TGTGCCATCAGTGAGTCGGGCCCGGGGACTGAAGCTTTCTTT.

Ten or more counts support this clonotype. An end of the junction does not agree with germline; a read error may underlie this. The rearrangement joins TRBV5-1 to TRBJ2-5; the D call may be TRBD1 or TRBD2 (5 bases each). This CDR3 is 14 amino acids long. CDR1 and CDR2 (germline): SGHRS, YFSETQ. As DNA, the CDR3 is TGTGCCAGCAGCCCCGGGACGGTACAAGAGACCCAGTACTTC. Translated: CASSPGTVQETQYF. The complete variable domain, with remaining parts taken from reference TRBV5-1 and TRBJ2-5, reads KAGVTQTPRYLIKTRGQQVTLSCSPISGHRSVSWYQQTPGQGLQFLFEYFSETQRNKGNFPGRFSGRQFSNSRSEMNVSTLELGDSALYLCASSPGTVQETQYFGPGTRLLVL.

Many counts were recorded for this clonotype. The chain is built from TRBV7-2 and TRBJ2-1; no clear D. The V end was cut by 0 bases, the J end by 10 bases, with 10 bases between. The CDR3 runs 13 residues. Germline values: CDR1 SGHTA, CDR2 FQGNSA. CDR3 in amino acids: CASSLAFGQEQFF. DNA for the CDR3: TGTGCCAGCAGCTTAGCGTTCGGGCAGGAGCAGTTCTTC.

This chain connects TRBV5-1 to TRBJ1-4; TRBD1 agrees at 10 bases. The CDR3 extends over 15 amino acids. Germline loops: CDR1 SGHRS, CDR2 YFSETQ. Germline trimming cut 4 bases from V and 4 bases from J; bases unmatched to any gene: 4. CDR3 amino acids: CASSPGQGGNEKLFF. In DNA, the CDR3 is TGCGCCAGCAGCCCCGGACAGGGGGGTAATGAAAAACTGTTTTTT.

The chain is built from TRBV4-2 and TRBJ1-5; TRBD1 agrees at 8 bases. The CDR3 totals 14 residues. J was trimmed by 4 bases and V by 4 bases; bases with no gene match: 3. Germline values: CDR1 LGHNA, CDR2 YNFKEQ. CDR3 amino acids: CASSRGTGNQPQHF. Written as DNA, the CDR3 is TGTGCCAGCAGCCGGGGGACAGGTAATCAGCCCCAGCATTTT.

This clonotype was observed many times. The gene calls are TRBV7-2 and TRBJ1-5, with unresolved D. This CDR3 contains 13 residues. V was pared by 1 base and J by 6 bases, with 7 bases between. Germline V CDR1 and CDR2: SGHTA, FQGNSA. The CDR3 is CASSLDDRQPQHF. The CDR3, as DNA: TGTGCCAGCAGCTTAGACGATCGTCAGCCCCAGCATTTT.

The chain combines TRBV6-2 or TRBV6-3 with TRBJ2-7; 8 nucleotides line up with TRBD1. The CDR3 contains 15 residues. V trimming: 6 bases; J trimming: 0 bases; junction bases outside the gene matches: 7. Germline CDR1 is MNHEY and CDR2 is SVGEGT. CDR3 sequence (DNA): TGTGCCAGCAGCCTCAGACAGGGGACCTCCTACGAGCAGTACTTC. As protein: CASSLRQGTSYEQYF.

This clonotype was recorded a few times. The chain is built from TRBV4-1 and TRBJ1-1, with unresolved D. Germline V gene sequence: CDR1 MGHRA, CDR2 YSYEKL. The CDR3 runs 13 residues. Between the trimmed V and J ends, which lost 0 bases and 5 bases, there was a span of 7 bases. The CDR3: CASSQDILTEAFF. In nucleotides, the CDR3 is TGCGCCAGCAGCCAAGACATCTTGACTGAAGCTTTCTTT.

This clonotype was seen more than once but under ten times. J is TRBJ2-1 and V is TRBV7-9; 7 nucleotides line up with TRBD1. This CDR3 contains 17 residues. Germline V CDR1 and CDR2: SEHNR, FQNEAQ (reference sequence). The trim removed 1 base at V and 2 bases at J, leaving 8 bases unmatched. For the CDR3, the DNA is TGTGCCAGCAGCTTAGAATTTGGGGGACAGACCTACAATGAGCAGTTCTTC. Its translation: CASSLEFGGQTYNEQFF.

This clonotype was seen only a few times. J is TRBJ2-7 and V is TRBV20-1; 13 bases line up with TRBD2. Unmatched junction bases numbered 11, after V lost 3 bases and J lost 3 bases. The CDR3 consists of 17 residues. Germline-derived CDR1 and CDR2 are DFQATT and SNEGSKA (reference sequence). The CDR3 loop reads CSASGLAGASLVYEQYF. CDR3 in DNA: TGCAGTGCTAGCGGACTAGCGGGAGCCTCCCTCGTCTACGAGCAGTACTTC.

Ten or more counts support this clonotype. Written as DNA, the CDR3 is TGCAGTGCTAGGTCGATCCGGGGGGGCCATGGGAATACGCAGTATTTT. This translates into CSARSIRGGHGNTQYF. This chain connects TRBV20-1 to TRBJ2-3, with 8 bases identical to TRBD2. The length of the CDR3 is 16 residues. The V gene end was trimmed by 3 bases and the J gene end by 7 bases; junction bases not matched to a gene: 15. CDR1 is DFQATT and CDR2 is SNEGSKA in the germline V gene (reference sequence).

The sample holds a few counts of this clonotype. The gene calls are TRBV12-3 or TRBV12-4 and TRBJ1-6; TRBD1 matches at 10 bases. The CDR3 runs 18 residues. Unmatched junction bases numbered 14, after V lost 5 bases and J lost 7 bases. CDR3 protein: CASSPPSGTGDYNSPLHF. The CDR3 DNA is TGTGCCAGCAGTCCACCTTCCGGGACAGGGGATTACAATTCACCCCTCCACTTT.